This TCR beta chain is from a study of T cell responses to AZD1222 COVID-19 vaccine (dated by TCRdb to the early 2020s). Turning to the overall study: AZD1222 recipients whose second dose came at about 4 weeks and those whose second dose came at about 12 weeks were combined into one group, since spike-specific TCR depth and breadth did not differ between the two schedules. TCR sequencing was performed for roughly 250 trial participants, of whom approximately 200 were given two doses of AZD1222 and roughly 25 were given two doses of MenACWY control vaccine. Trial participants were enrolled into age subgroups of 18-55, 56-69 and 70-plus years, which contained about 160, 30 and 59 TCR-sequenced participants, respectively. Study-wide conclusions, independent of this receptor: CD4 TCRs associated with the vaccine covered the entire spike protein, and the dominant responses were in regions 160-218 and 743-854. The 56-69-year group was small, and its depth increase did not reach significance, likely because of low power. Spike-specific TCR breadth and depth rose significantly after two AZD1222 doses compared with day 0 and with MenACWY recipients. Reportedly, close to half of the unique spike-specific TCRs recognized epitopes lying outside the regions that are mutated in the B.1.351 and B.1.1.7 variants. Because no samples from the day 14 peak response were available, repertoires could be characterized only after the peak T cell response. Most participants were white British and females outnumbered males, and the authors suggested that clonal diversity may have been underestimated. Conclusions about previously exposed vaccinees are limited, since just six or seven AZD1222 recipients were seropositive for SARS-CoV-2 at baseline.

The CDR3 regions of human TCRbeta chains were subjected to immunosequencing. On the authors' methods: Repertoire TCRs were checked for matches against a reference library of SARS-CoV-2-specific TCRs that had been generated using the MIRA antigen-specificity platform. Breadth was defined as the fraction of unique TCRs that were SARS-CoV-2-associated, and depth was defined as the fraction of total T cells that were SARS-CoV-2-associated. Using the MIRA data, each spike-specific TCR was mapped to the spike region that the TCR reacts to and placed in a CD4 or CD8 class. Log10-transformed breadth and depth values were compared by one-way ANOVA with Sidak's multiple comparisons tests. The source is immuneACCESS, and TCRdb retained only in-frame sequences with V and J called. Part of the clones is not carried over; for the studies checked, unresolved V genes explain less than half of this, and the remainder is unexplained. V and J calls and clone size are copied from that table; D and trimming were computed from the DNA. The sample table records approximately 85,000 clones; roughly 90% of these occur just once. Roughly 7.5% of the sample is held by the ten biggest clonotypes.

The label giving this sample's time point can be read as: baseline before first vaccination. The vaccinee samples were drawn from two UK trials, COV001 and COV002, one of which was a single-blind randomized controlled phase 2/3 trial testing AZD1222 (ChAdOx1 nCoV-19) in healthy adults. For TCRbeta chain sequencing, PBMC samples from trial participants were taken at day 0 and at day 28 after the second dose. The junction shows trimming of 6 bases on V and 4 bases on J, plus 24 bases between the germline ends. The germline V gene encodes CDR1 MDHEN and CDR2 SYDVKM. CDR3 length: 18 amino acids, cysteine to phenylalanine. Of all the DNA, just the CDR3 is kept, 54 bases in frame from base 1. Comments on this clone: The specificity of this receptor is unknown. Base qualities are not recorded, but no much larger clone differs from it by a single base.

The sample was peripheral blood, taken on day 0 of AZD1222 vaccination. This clonotype originated in an adult in good health. The chain is assembled from TRBV28 and TRBJ2-2; a tentative D match to TRBD1 spans 7 bases. This receptor carries the CDR3 CASSWGETGWFGTGELFF. Read as DNA, the sequence is TGTGCCAGCAGCTGGGGGGAGACAGGGTGGTTTGGCACCGGGGAGCTGTTTTTT. When the CDR3 is completed using the reference TRBV28 and TRBJ2-2 genes on either side, the full variable domain is DVKVTQSSRYLVKRTGEKVFLECVQDMDHENMFWYRQDPGLGLRLIYFSYDVKMKEKGDIPEGYSVSREKKERFSLILESASTNQTSMYLCASSWGETGWFGTGELFFGEGSRLTVL.